This T cell receptor beta chain originates from a study of T-cell reconstitution after alpha-beta-depleted transplantation in children. V shed 4 bases, J shed 1 base, and the junction held 3 bases outside the gene matches. From germline, CDR1 is LNHNV and CDR2 YYDKDF (reference sequence). The CDR3 covers 15 residues. Unique molecular identifiers tagged the TCRbeta library. TCRdb processed the PCR reads anew with MiXCR; each CDR3 protein has one entry. The sample has fewer than 550,000 distinct CDR3 sequences, roughly a tenth seen once. The rearrangement links TRBV15 to TRBJ2-7, with 11 bases fitting TRBD2. The sequenced sample was PBMCs from the stem cell graft donor, obtained from the stem cell graft. This sequence originates from a human donor who donated a stem cell graft to a child with acute myeloid leukemia. CDR3: CATSMRLAGSYEQYF. Written as DNA, the CDR3 is TGTGCCACCAGCATGAGACTAGCGGGGTCCTACGAGCAGTACTTC.